These 10 T cell receptor beta chains were all obtained from the same sample, sequenced in a study of blood T cell repertoires in COVID-19. TCRdb's table, derived via immunoSEQ multiplex PCR, lists solely in-frame clones and lacks some. The sample lists under 250,000 clones; about 86% were seen once. Sequencing input: peripheral blood. The origin of the receptors is a man aged 45-60 years with active or convalescent COVID-19.

The genes are TRBV18 and TRBJ1-3; D ambiguous. V was clipped by 6 bases and J by 4 bases, with 16 bases between them. The CDR3 has 15 amino acids. CDR1 is KGHSH, CDR2 LQKENI, per germline. This CDR3 reads CASSAPGLRGNTIYF. The CDR3 nucleotides are TGTGCCAGCTCGGCCCCGGGGTTGAGAGGAAACACCATATATTTT. The full variable domain, in which reference TRBV18 and TRBJ1-3 provide the parts outside the CDR3, is NAGVMQNPRHLVRRRGQEARLRCSPMKGHSHVYWYRQLPEEGLKFMVYLQKENIIDESGMPKERFSAEFPKEGPSILRIQQVVRGDSAAYFCASSAPGLRGNTIYFGEGSWLTVV.

The chain employs TRBV30 and TRBJ2-7; D is ambiguous. The V end was cut by 4 bases, the J end by 2 bases, with 9 bases between. The CDR3 is 12 amino acids. Germline values: CDR1 GTSNPN, CDR2 SVGIG (reference sequence). The CDR3 DNA reads as TGTGCCTGGATAGTGGGCCCCTACGAGCAGTACTTC. This gives the protein CAWIVGPYEQYF. The whole variable domain, remainder taken from reference TRBV30 and TRBJ2-7, is SQTIHQWPATLVQPVGSPLSLECTVEGTSNPNLYWYRQAAGRGLQLLFYSVGIGQISSEVPQNLSASRPQDRQFILSSKKLLLSDSGFYLCAWIVGPYEQYFGPGTRLTVT.

The chain couples TRBV12-3 or TRBV12-4 to TRBJ2-1; unclear D gene. CDR3 length: 13 residues. V gave up 5 bases and J gave up 5 bases, with 10 bases separating them. The CDR3 nucleotides are TGTGCCAGCAGTCCAGACCGGGACAATGAGCAGTTCTTC. It translates to CASSPDRDNEQFF.

The chain employs TRBV2 and TRBJ2-1; TRBD2 matches 11 bases. The CDR3 has 15 residues. Germline V gives CDR1 SNHLY, CDR2 FYNNEI. V lost 7 bases and J lost 9; bases outside the gene matches: 11. The CDR3 sequence is CASTPTSGGVGEQFF. CDR3 in DNA: TGTGCCAGCACCCCCACTAGCGGGGGAGTAGGTGAGCAGTTCTTC.

The chain joins TRBV29-1 to TRBJ2-7; 9 bases match TRBD1. V lost 7 bases and J lost 5; bases outside the gene matches: 9. This CDR3 contains 13 residues. Germline assignment: CDR1 SQVTM and CDR2 ANQGSEA. CDR3 DNA sequence: TGCAGCGCACCGGGACAGGGTGGCAACGAGCAGTACTTC. It encodes CSAPGQGGNEQYF.

V and J are TRBV4-2 and TRBJ2-1; 7 bases align to TRBD1. In germline, CDR1 is LGHNA, CDR2 YNFKEQ. The CDR3 totals 14 residues. The junction had 5 bases not matched to a gene; V was cut back by 5 bases and J by 4 bases. The CDR3 protein is CASSARQGYNEQFF. The CDR3 DNA follows: TGTGCCAGCAGCGCCAGACAGGGTTACAATGAGCAGTTCTTC.

This clone was detected only once. The V gene is TRBV19, the J gene TRBJ1-1, with 9 bases lining up with TRBD1. This CDR3 region has 14 residues. The V gene end was trimmed by 7 bases and the J gene end by 4 bases; junction bases not matched to a gene: 7. Germline V gives CDR1 LNHDA, CDR2 SQIVND (reference sequence). CDR3 sequence reads: CASTTGQGLTEAFF. CDR3 sequence (DNA): TGTGCCAGTACCACGGGACAGGGTCTCACTGAAGCTTTCTTT.

V and J are TRBV3-1 (or the pseudogene TRBV3-2) and TRBJ1-2; D is uncertain. The V gene lost 1 base and the J gene lost 6 bases, with 12 bases spanning the gap. CDR1 is LGHDT and CDR2 is YNNKEL in the germline V gene (reference sequence). This CDR3 is built from 14 residues. In nucleotides, the CDR3 is TGTGCCAGCAGCCAAGGCTGGGCGGGGAATGGCTACACCTTC. Translation: CASSQGWAGNGYTF.

On this clone: The same CDR3 is also encoded by other DNA sequences in this sample. V gene TRBV5-1 combines with J gene TRBJ2-3; 9 bases line up with TRBD1. The V gene's germline CDR1 is SGHRS and CDR2 YFSETQ. The CDR3 loop spans 14 amino acids. The trim removed 4 bases at V and 2 bases at J, leaving 2 bases unmatched. This chain's CDR3 is CASSLQGATDTQYF. In DNA form, the CDR3 reads TGCGCCAGCAGCCTACAGGGGGCCACAGATACGCAGTATTTT.

The genes are TRBV4-1 and TRBJ2-5; D is possibly TRBD1 (6 bases). The CDR3 covers 15 residues. Germline V lookup: CDR1 MGHRA, CDR2 YSYEKL. V was pared by 1 base and J by 4 bases, with 13 bases between. CDR3 amino acids: CASSQGVDSIETQYF. The CDR3 coding sequence is TGCGCCAGCAGCCAAGGAGTGGACAGTATAGAGACCCAGTACTTC.